This TCR beta chain was retrieved from a study of T cell repertoires in cytomegalovirus infection. Trimming removed 1 base at V and 3 bases at J, with 5 bases between. From germline, CDR1 is KGHDR and CDR2 SFDVKD. The CDR3 sequence is 13 residues long. Points from the study as a whole: HLA-C-restricted TCR beta clonotypes specific for CMV led the ex vivo response.

This clonotype showed up many times. What it binds is unknown. TCRdb called the reads again in MiXCR, with one record for every CDR3 protein. The sample has hundreds of thousands of distinct CDR3 sequences, 31% seen once. The chain carries TRBV24-1 and TRBJ1-1; D remains ambiguous. The TCR comes from a human donor in good health (CMV status not recorded). Some clones in this sample may be carry-over from other donors' samples. Specimen: cultured CD8+ T cells from PBMCs, collected from culture after CMV antigen stimulation. CDR3 in amino acids: CATSDLSYTEAFF. The CDR3 bases are TGTGCCACCAGTGATTTAAGCTACACTGAAGCTTTCTTT.